These 4 T cell receptor beta chains were sequenced from one sample in a study of cytomegalovirus exposure and HLA in healthy donors. The PCR was carried out with 60 Vbeta primers and 13 Jbeta primers. Some clones are missing from TCRdb's copy, which holds only in-frame ones; the method was immunoSEQ multiplex PCR. Of approximately 150,000 clones detected, about 85% appear once; the ten largest clones hold about 2.5%. Material for sequencing was PBMCs. The origin of the receptors is a man aged 30 to 45 in good health and CMV-seropositive.

This sequence joins TRBV7-9 and TRBJ1-3; no clear D gene. In germline, CDR1 is SEHNR, CDR2 FQNEAQ (reference sequence). V dropped 3 bases and J dropped 4 bases, with 10 bases sitting between them. The CDR3 is 14 residues long. CDR3 bases: TGTGCCAGCAGCTTGCTGACGACAGGAAACACCATATATTTT. Residues: CASSLLTTGNTIYF.

Only one count was recorded for this clone. V is TRBV4-1 and J is TRBJ2-5; unclear D gene. The DNA end lines up better with TRBJ2-7; the J call may be wrong. CDR1 and CDR2 from the germline V gene are MGHRA and YSYEKL. The CDR3 sequence is 12 residues long. DNA of the CDR3: TGCGCCAGCAGCCAAGATGAGTACGAGCAGTACTTC. Translation gives CASSQDEYEQYF.

This chain links TRBV5-1 with TRBJ2-5, with 7 bases that match TRBD2. V was pared by 7 bases and J by 1 base, with 10 bases of the junction left unmatched. The length of the CDR3 is 15 residues. From germline, CDR1 is SGHRS and CDR2 YFSETQ. The CDR3 loop reads CASSGGGGGQETQYF. CDR3 DNA: TGCGCCAGCTCCGGGGGTGGGGGGGGCCAAGAGACCCAGTACTTC. The variable domain in full, with the rest retrieved from reference TRBV5-1 and TRBJ2-5, is KAGVTQTPRYLIKTRGQQVTLSCSPISGHRSVSWYQQTPGQGLQFLFEYFSETQRNKGNFPGRFSGRQFSNSRSEMNVSTLELGDSALYLCASSGGGGGQETQYFGPGTRLLVL.

The chain links TRBV7-3 to TRBJ2-3, with TRBD2 matching 10 bases. Per germline, CDR1 SGHTA and CDR2 FQGTGA. The CDR3 contains 17 residues. The trim removed 1 base at V and 0 bases at J, leaving 4 bases unmatched. The CDR3 coding sequence is TGTGCCAGCAGCTTAAAAGTACTAGCGGGAAGCACAGATACGCAGTATTTT. Translating gives CASSLKVLAGSTDTQYF. The whole variable domain, remainder taken from reference TRBV7-3 and TRBJ2-3, is GAGVSQTPSNKVTEKGKYVELRCDPISGHTALYWYRQSLGQGPEFLIYFQGTGAADDSGLPNDRFFAVRPEGSVSTLKIQRTERGDSAVYLCASSLKVLAGSTDTQYFGPGTRLTVL.